This T cell receptor (beta chain) was recorded in a study of OX40 agonist ivuxolimab in advanced cancers. The data were produced by immunoSEQ multiplex PCR, yet TCRdb's version contains in-frame clones alone and is incomplete. The sample consists of roughly 40,000 clones, 85% of them appearing once. On this clone: Its antigen is still unknown.

Findings and limits, study-wide: Some of the lowest clonal expansion was seen in partial responders at 0.1-3.0 mg/kg. CD8+ T cells were the subset that, on average, had more expanded clones than CD4+.

Specimen: CD4+ or CD8+ T cells sorted from blood, collected in a trial of the OX40 agonist ivuxolimab. This clonotype was obtained from an adult with an advanced solid tumor such as melanoma, head and neck, liver or kidney cancer.

DNA for the CDR3: TGTGCCAGCAGCTTGGTGAACCGAAACGAGCAGTACTTC. This codes for CASSLVNRNEQYF. The chain is built from TRBV5-8 and TRBJ2-7; unclear D gene. The CDR3 runs 13 residues. V lost 0 bases to trimming and J lost 5 bases, with 9 bases between them. CDR1 and CDR2 from the germline V gene are SGHTS and YDEGEE.